These 8 T cell receptor beta chains were all obtained from the same sample, sequenced in a study of cytomegalovirus exposure and HLA in healthy donors (dated by TCRdb to about 2017). The library was obtained by the immunoSEQ multiplex PCR assay. For the multiplex PCR, a mixture combining 60 forward primers for TCR Vbeta segments and 13 reverse primers for TCR Jbeta segments was used. TCRdb limited this immuneACCESS table to in-frame rearrangements with V and J called. A share of clones is missing; checked studies link under half to unresolved V genes, and the rest is unexplained. For this sample the table gives about 160,000 clones, of which around 83% were detected only once. Of the sample, 0.96% falls within the top ten clones. Sequencing used PBMCs. Receptor source: a girl aged 2-10 years in good health and CMV-seropositive.

In its sample, this clone was seen once. V and J are TRBV5-1 and TRBJ2-3, with 14 bases aligning to TRBD2. Germline CDR1 SGHRS, CDR2 YFSETQ. Losses at the gene ends were 4 bases for V and 4 bases for J; bases not matched to a gene: 5. CDR3 length: 16 amino acids. The CDR3 DNA reads as TGCGCCAGCAGCCCCTCGGGACTAGCGGGAGCAGATACGCAGTATTTT. Its translation: CASSPSGLAGADTQYF.

This clone was found once. The chain carries TRBV5-4 and TRBJ2-3; TRBD1 is a possible D gene (6 bases). Germline V gives CDR1 SGHNT, CDR2 YYREEE (reference sequence). The CDR3 is made up of 12 amino acids. The V end was cut by 4 bases, the J end by 10 bases, with 13 bases between. The CDR3 region is CASSLDRQSQYF. In nucleotides, the CDR3 is TGTGCCAGCAGCCTCGACAGGCAATCGCAGTATTTT.

The gene calls are TRBV5-8 and TRBJ2-4, with D possibly being TRBD1 (8 bases). Trimming shortened V by 0 bases and J by 6 bases, and 13 bases separated the two germline ends. Germline V gene lookup returns CDR1 SGHTS and CDR2 YDEGEE. The CDR3 spans 15 residues. The CDR3 protein is CASSLDRGRVNIQYF. CDR3 DNA: TGTGCCAGCAGCTTGGACAGGGGGAGGGTAAACATTCAGTACTTC.

The chain combines TRBV28 with TRBJ1-2; unclear D gene. Germline V gene data show CDR1 as MDHEN and CDR2 as SYDVKM. The CDR3 is 15 amino acids. Trimming pared 5 bases from V and 3 bases from J, leaving 16 bases between. CDR3 DNA sequence: TGTGCCAGCAGTCCCCCTCGAGGGATCGACTATGGCTACACCTTC. It codes for CASSPPRGIDYGYTF.

This chain uses TRBV29-1 with TRBJ2-7, with D perhaps TRBD1 (6 bases). Trimming pared 4 bases from V and 2 bases from J, leaving 18 bases between. This CDR3 is built from 15 residues. The germline gives CDR1 SQVTM, CDR2 ANQGSEA. CDR3: CSVAVRDRTAYEQYF. The CDR3 bases are TGCAGCGTTGCGGTAAGAGACCGGACAGCCTACGAGCAGTACTTC.

The chain uses TRBV6-1 and TRBJ1-5; D unresolved. In germline, CDR1 is MNHNS, CDR2 SASEGT. CDR3 size: 13 residues. Trimming left V 8 bases short and J 0 bases short, with 8 bases between. CDR3 nucleotides: TGTGCCAGCGCACAGTATAGCAATCAGCCCCAGCATTTT. It yields the protein CASAQYSNQPQHF.

The chain joins TRBV5-1 to TRBJ2-7, with 7 nucleotides matching TRBD2. V was pared by 0 bases and J by 3 bases, with 9 bases of the junction left unmatched. Germline CDR1 is SGHRS and CDR2 is YFSETQ. The CDR3 runs 16 residues. CDR3 region: CASSLGAGISLYEQYF. Here the CDR3 DNA reads TGCGCCAGCAGCTTGGGAGCGGGGATCAGCCTCTACGAGCAGTACTTC.

The CDR3 protein is CASSLGQIDPHEQYF. DNA of the CDR3: TGTGCCAGCAGCTTAGGACAGATTGATCCCCACGAGCAGTACTTC. The V and J genes are TRBV7-9 and TRBJ2-7, with D perhaps TRBD1 (5 bases). Germline assignment: CDR1 SEHNR and CDR2 FQNEAQ (reference sequence). The CDR3 covers 15 residues. Deletions cut 1 base from V and 5 bases from J, with 15 bases between.